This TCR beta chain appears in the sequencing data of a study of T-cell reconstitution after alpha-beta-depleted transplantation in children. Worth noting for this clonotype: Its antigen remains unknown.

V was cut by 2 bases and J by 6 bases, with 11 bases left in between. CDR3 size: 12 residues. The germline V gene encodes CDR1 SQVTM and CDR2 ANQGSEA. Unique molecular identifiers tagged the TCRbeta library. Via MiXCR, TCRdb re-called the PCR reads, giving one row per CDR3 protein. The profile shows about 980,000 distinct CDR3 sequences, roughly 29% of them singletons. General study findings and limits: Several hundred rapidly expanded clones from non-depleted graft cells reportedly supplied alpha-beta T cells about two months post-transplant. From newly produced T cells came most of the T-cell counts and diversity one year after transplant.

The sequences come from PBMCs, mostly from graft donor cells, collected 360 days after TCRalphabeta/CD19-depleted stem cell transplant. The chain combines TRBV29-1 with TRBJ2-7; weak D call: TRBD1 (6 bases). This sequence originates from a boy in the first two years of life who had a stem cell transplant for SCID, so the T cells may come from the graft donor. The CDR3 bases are TGCAGCGTTGAATCGGGACACTCCGAGCAGTACTTC. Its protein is CSVESGHSEQYF.